Each of the 22 T cell receptor beta chains below was sequenced from the same sample in a study of T-cell memory formation after mild COVID-19. TCRdb ran MiXCR on the 5' RACE reads and lists one entry per CDR3 protein. The repertoire holds 180,000 or so distinct CDR3 sequences, with roughly 10% as singletons. Sequencing input: PBMCs or a T cell subset sorted from them (not recorded which). The receptor source for this set is a man younger than 35 who had mild COVID-19 (a few samples of this study predate the infection). Cell type and time point are not known.

This clonotype was seen a few times. The genes are TRBV28 and TRBJ1-6; tentative D call: TRBD1 (5 bases). CDR1 MDHEN and CDR2 SYDVKM come from the germline V gene. The CDR3 is made up of 16 amino acids. The V end was cut by 6 bases, the J end by 6 bases, with 18 bases between. CDR3 residues: CASSLIPGVGNSPLHF. For the CDR3, the DNA is TGTGCCAGCAGCCTCATTCCGGGGGTTGGTAATTCACCCCTCCACTTT.

This clonotype turned up a few times. J is TRBJ1-5 and V is TRBV6-2 or TRBV6-3, with D perhaps matching TRBD1 (6 bases). The germline CDR1 and CDR2 sequences are MNHEY and SVGEGT. Deletions cut 7 bases from V and 5 bases from J, with 12 bases between. The length of the CDR3 is 13 residues. The CDR3 spells CASKRDTHQPQHF. CDR3 coding DNA: TGTGCCAGCAAACGGGACACCCATCAGCCCCAGCATTTT.

This clonotype was detected a few times. The chain recombines TRBV5-1 with TRBJ1-1; D gene unclear. Looked up from germline, CDR1 is SGHRS and CDR2 is YFSETQ. V was trimmed by 0 bases and J by 3 bases, leaving 6 bases between them. This CDR3 contains 13 residues. The CDR3: CASSLGPDTEAFF. In DNA form, the CDR3 reads TGCGCCAGCAGCTTGGGGCCAGACACTGAAGCTTTCTTT.

This clonotype has at least ten counts. This rearrangement joins TRBV12-3 or TRBV12-4 to TRBJ2-5, with TRBD1 as a possible D gene (6 bases). The CDR3 spans 17 residues. Trimming stripped 6 bases from V and 3 bases from J, with 23 bases between. CDR3 DNA sequence: TGTGCCAGCAGCCTAATGGGGGCCCGGGACGGCAAAGAGACCCAGTACTTC. It translates to CASSLMGARDGKETQYF.

The chain carries TRBV6-5 and TRBJ1-5; no definite D call. V gave up 6 bases and J gave up 2 bases, with 11 bases separating them. The CDR3 is 14 amino acids. CDR1 is MNHEY and CDR2 is SVGAGI in the germline V gene. The CDR3 sequence: CASSKGKGNQPQHF. In DNA form, the CDR3 reads TGTGCCAGCAGCAAGGGAAAGGGCAATCAGCCCCAGCATTTT.

This clonotype was detected only a few times. V usage is TRBV7-9 and J usage is TRBJ1-1; 8 bases fit TRBD1. The CDR3 is made up of 20 amino acids. Looked up from germline, CDR1 is SEHNR and CDR2 is FQNEAQ (reference sequence). After removal of 1 base from V and 0 bases from J, the junction contained 16 bases not matched to a gene. CDR3 coding DNA: TGTGCCAGCAGCTTAGTGCTCAGGGGGCTGGCGGATTCCATGAACACTGAAGCTTTCTTT. Translating it yields CASSLVLRGLADSMNTEAFF.

The chain is built from TRBV12-3 or TRBV12-4 and TRBJ2-6; D is perhaps TRBD2 (5 bases). Trimming shortened V by 4 bases and J by 5 bases, and 9 bases separated the two germline ends. The CDR3 runs 14 residues. CDR3 sequence (DNA): TGTGCCAGCAGTTCGTGGAGGAGGGCCAACGTCCTGACTTTC. Its protein is CASSSWRRANVLTF.

In its sample, this clonotype was seen many times. The chain couples TRBV15 to TRBJ2-7; D not resolved. CDR3 length: 14 residues. The V end was cut by 1 base, the J end by 0 bases, with 7 bases between. CDR1 and CDR2 (germline): LNHNV, YYDKDF (reference sequence). The CDR3 loop is CATSRGFSSYEQYF. Here the CDR3 DNA reads TGTGCCACCAGCAGAGGATTTAGCTCCTACGAGCAGTACTTC.

The chain employs TRBV27 and TRBJ1-2; tentatively, D is TRBD1 (6 bases). Trimming left V 5 bases short and J 6 bases short, with 19 bases between. This CDR3 region has 15 residues. Looked up from germline, CDR1 is MNHEY and CDR2 is SMNVEV (reference sequence). DNA for the CDR3: TGTGCCAGCAGTCCCCAGATCAGGGGAGCAAATGGCTACACCTTC. This gives the protein CASSPQIRGANGYTF.

This clonotype showed up just a few times. The rearrangement links TRBV7-2 to TRBJ2-4; D is undetermined. The CDR3 consists of 14 residues. The germline V gene has CDR1 SGHTA and CDR2 FQGNSA. The V gene lost 3 bases and the J gene lost 0 bases, with 6 bases spanning the gap. Here the CDR3 DNA reads TGTGCCAGCAGCTTCCTGGCAGCCAAAAACATTCAGTACTTC. Protein product: CASSFLAAKNIQYF.

The V and J genes are TRBV20-1 and TRBJ1-5, with 8 bases identical to TRBD1. This CDR3 is built from 17 residues. Germline CDR1 and CDR2: DFQATT and SNEGSKA (reference sequence). The J segment lost 2 bases and the V segment lost 4 bases, leaving 13 bases of the junction unmatched. In nucleotides, the CDR3 is TGCAGTGCTAACGACAGGGGAAGAGGGGTAGGCAATCAGCCCCAGCATTTT. It encodes CSANDRGRGVGNQPQHF.

CDR3 DNA: TGCGCCAGCAGCGGACTAGCGGGGAGCTCCTACAATGAGCAGTTCTTC. Residues: CASSGLAGSSYNEQFF. The chain couples TRBV5-1 to TRBJ2-1; 12 positions agree with TRBD2. Germline V gene data show CDR1 as SGHRS and CDR2 as YFSETQ. After removal of 4 bases from V and 0 bases from J, the junction contained 2 bases not matched to a gene. The CDR3 spans 16 residues. The full variable domain, with the rest looked up from reference TRBV5-1 and TRBJ2-1, is KAGVTQTPRYLIKTRGQQVTLSCSPISGHRSVSWYQQTPGQGLQFLFEYFSETQRNKGNFPGRFSGRQFSNSRSEMNVSTLELGDSALYLCASSGLAGSSYNEQFFGPGTRLTVL.

The sample holds many counts of this clonotype. The chain couples TRBV12-3 or TRBV12-4 to TRBJ2-7; 8 bases match TRBD2. There are 19 residues in the CDR3. V shed 5 bases and J 2 bases; nucleotides not matched to a gene: 20. The CDR3: CASSPSLTSAGGSPYEQYF. In DNA, the CDR3 is TGTGCCAGCAGTCCGTCCCTAACATCCGCGGGGGGTAGCCCCTACGAGCAGTACTTC.

At least ten counts were recorded for this clonotype. The chain employs TRBV6-1 and TRBJ1-1, with unresolved D. This CDR3 has 13 residues. The V gene lost 2 bases and the J gene lost 1 base, with 5 bases spanning the gap. Germline V CDR1 and CDR2: MNHNS, SASEGT. The CDR3 DNA reads as TGTGCCAGCAGTGAACTGTGGAACACTGAAGCTTTCTTT. Amino acids: CASSELWNTEAFF.

The chain combines TRBV21-1 with TRBJ1-1; the D call TRBD1 from the table was never checked on the DNA. TRBV21-1 has pseudogene status. This CDR3 comprises 17 residues. The CDR3 nucleotides are TGTGCCAGCACCCCTGGGAAGGGGGCGAAAGGAAGCGCGGAAGCTTTCTTT. Protein: CASTPGKGAKGSAEAFF.

This rearrangement joins TRBV5-1 to TRBJ1-2, with D unclear. CDR1 is SGHRS, CDR2 YFSETQ, per germline. CDR3 size: 12 residues. Trimming took off 1 base at V and 8 bases at J, with 9 bases between the two ends. This chain's CDR3 is CASSLLNSGYTF. The CDR3 DNA is TGCGCCAGCAGCTTGTTAAATTCGGGCTACACCTTC.

This chain links TRBV4-2 with TRBJ1-2; D is possibly TRBD1 (5 bases). In germline, CDR1 is LGHNA, CDR2 YNFKEQ. The V and J ends lost 0 bases and 2 bases respectively, with 16 bases between them. The CDR3 contains 17 residues. CDR3 DNA sequence: TGTGCCAGCAGCCAAGAGCAGGGTGGGCAGATGAACTATGGCTACACCTTC. Protein product: CASSQEQGGQMNYGYTF.

The chain employs TRBV7-2 and TRBJ2-1, with 10 bases fitting TRBD2. This CDR3 region has 16 residues. The ends lost 0 bases at V and 12 bases at J; junction bases unmatched: 11. Germline CDR1 and CDR2: SGHTA and FQGNSA. The chain's CDR3 is CASSLAGTSVAGRQFF. CDR3 in DNA: TGTGCCAGCAGCTTAGCCGGGACTAGCGTCGCAGGGCGGCAGTTCTTC.

The chain uses TRBV29-1 and TRBJ2-2; 7 positions match TRBD1. Germline V gene sequence: CDR1 SQVTM, CDR2 ANQGSEA. V shed 7 bases, J shed 6 bases, and the junction held 11 bases outside the gene matches. The CDR3 consists of 14 residues. Here the CDR3 DNA reads TGCAGCGGGCGAACCAGGGGGTTCTCCGGGGAGCTGTTTTTT. It is translated as CSGRTRGFSGELFF.

The chain combines TRBV4-2 with TRBJ1-1; weak D call: TRBD1 (5 bases). Germline V CDR1 and CDR2: LGHNA, YNFKEQ. The CDR3 contains 12 residues. V lost 1 base, J lost 9 bases, and 9 bases lay in between. This chain's CDR3 is CASSQVQGKAFF. CDR3 bases: TGTGCCAGCAGCCAAGTGCAGGGAAAAGCTTTCTTT.

V is TRBV18 and J is TRBJ1-1, with D possibly matching TRBD1 (5 bases). CDR3 size: 12 residues. The germline V and J ends were trimmed by 2 bases and 10 bases, with 11 bases remaining between them. Germline CDR1 reads KGHSH; CDR2 reads LQKENI. CDR3: CASSPIAGGAFF. As DNA, the CDR3 is TGTGCCAGCTCACCAATCGCTGGGGGAGCTTTCTTT.

The rearrangement uses TRBV7-2 and TRBJ1-6; no firm D call. The V gene lost 7 bases and the J gene lost 7 bases, with 8 bases spanning the gap. This CDR3 has 12 residues. Germline V lookup: CDR1 SGHTA, CDR2 FQGNSA. CDR3: CASTLNNSPLHF. In DNA, the CDR3 is TGTGCCAGCACATTGAACAATTCACCCCTCCACTTT.